The 22 T cell receptor beta chains below come from one sample, sequenced in a study of beta chain features in type 1 diabetes. The whole isolated RNA underwent reverse transcription, so sequencing captured expressed TCRB transcripts. Profiled with immunoSEQ multiplex PCR; TCRdb holds only in-frame clones, not every one. The sample lists hundreds of thousands of clones, roughly 14% seen once, with about 0.024% in the top ten. The sequencing input was naive CD4+ T cells from blood. These TCRs come from a woman between 40 and 50 years old in good health.

V and J are TRBV7-6 and TRBJ2-1; the match to TRBD2 covers 11 bases. The CDR3 length is 18 residues. The V gene's germline CDR1 is SGHVS and CDR2 FNYEAQ. The junction had 16 bases not matched to a gene; V was cut back by 5 bases and J by 7 bases. CDR3 sequence (DNA): TGTGCCAGCAGCCTTCGTACTAGCGGGGGAACCCTTAGTAATGAGCAGTTCTTC. Translating it yields CASSLRTSGGTLSNEQFF.

The rearrangement joins TRBV19 to TRBJ1-6; D gene uncertain. Trimming shortened V by 4 bases and J by 0 bases, and 13 bases separated the two germline ends. CDR1 LNHDA and CDR2 SQIVND come from the germline V gene (reference sequence). The CDR3 contains 17 residues. CDR3 amino acids: CASSTVPRSSYNSPLHF. Here the CDR3 DNA reads TGTGCCAGTAGTACTGTACCGCGATCCTCCTATAATTCACCCCTCCACTTT.

This rearrangement joins TRBV7-8 to TRBJ1-1, with D possibly being TRBD1 (6 bases). The V and J ends lost 4 bases and 3 bases respectively, with 15 bases between them. CDR1 is SGHVS, CDR2 FQNEAQ, per germline. The CDR3 is 15 residues long. The CDR3 region is CASSSRGKLDTEAFF. CDR3 sequence (DNA): TGTGCCAGCAGCTCCAGGGGTAAGTTGGACACTGAAGCTTTCTTT.

This clone was recorded at least ten times. The rearrangement links TRBV14 to TRBJ2-2, with a possible D match to TRBD2 (5 bases). V lost 5 bases, J lost 1 base, and 11 bases lay in between. Germline CDR1 SGHDN, CDR2 FVKESK. There are 15 residues in the CDR3. The CDR3 DNA reads as TGTGCCAGCAGCTGGAGCGGACTGAACACCGGGGAGCTGTTTTTT. Amino acid sequence: CASSWSGLNTGELFF.

This clone was seen a few times. CDR3 loop: CASSLNLETQYF. The CDR3 coding sequence is TGCGCCAGCAGCTTGAATCTGGAGACCCAGTACTTC. The chain recombines TRBV5-1 with TRBJ2-5; D is unresolved. CDR3 length: 12 amino acids. CDR1 is SGHRS and CDR2 is YFSETQ in the germline V gene. V lost 1 base, J lost 5 bases, and 6 bases lay in between. The full variable domain, rest sourced from reference TRBV5-1 and TRBJ2-5, is KAGVTQTPRYLIKTRGQQVTLSCSPISGHRSVSWYQQTPGQGLQFLFEYFSETQRNKGNFPGRFSGRQFSNSRSEMNVSTLELGDSALYLCASSLNLETQYFGPGTRLLVL.

The rearrangement uses TRBV29-1 and TRBJ2-2; weak D call: TRBD2 (6 bases). The germline CDR1 and CDR2 sequences are SQVTM and ANQGSEA. This CDR3 is 15 amino acids long. V shed 7 bases and J shed 2 bases, with 17 bases lying between them. The CDR3 region has the DNA TGCAGCGCCGGGGACTTCGGTTTTAACACCGGGGAGCTGTTTTTT. This translates into CSAGDFGFNTGELFF.

This sequence joins TRBV6-6 and TRBJ2-3, with 7 bases aligning to TRBD1. Trimming took 2 bases from V and 5 from J; bases not matched to a gene: 4. Germline V gene sequence: CDR1 MNHNY, CDR2 SVGAGI (reference sequence). The CDR3 runs to 14 residues. The CDR3 DNA sequence: TGTGCCAGCAGTTACGACAGGGTTGTAGATACGCAGTATTTT. The encoded protein is CASSYDRVVDTQYF.

The V and J genes are TRBV5-1 and TRBJ2-5; TRBD1 matches at 10 bases. Trimming at V came to 2 bases and at J to 5 bases, leaving 9 bases not matched to a gene. Germline CDR1 is SGHRS and CDR2 is YFSETQ. CDR3 length: 16 amino acids. CDR3 in DNA: TGCGCCAGCAGCTTTCGGGCGACAGGGGGCTCGGAGACCCAGTACTTC. Translation gives CASSFRATGGSETQYF.

This chain joins TRBV7-2 and TRBJ2-5; a weak D match, TRBD2 (6 bases). The CDR3 has 16 amino acids. Deletions cut 2 bases from V and 7 bases from J, with 20 bases between. Germline V gene data show CDR1 as SGHTA and CDR2 as FQGNSA. The CDR3 nucleotides read TGTGCCAGCAGCTTATTCGGCGGGGCGAGCGTTGGGACCCAGTACTTC. Translated: CASSLFGGASVGTQYF. The variable domain in full, completed from reference TRBV7-2 and TRBJ2-5, reads GAGVSQSPSNKVTEKGKDVELRCDPISGHTALYWYRQSLGQGLEFLIYFQGNSAPDKSGLPSDRFSAERTGGSVSTLTIQRTQQEDSAVYLCASSLFGGASVGTQYFGPGTRLLVL.

This clone was seen only a few times. CDR3 loop: CASSIDGNYGYTF. In DNA, the CDR3 is TGTGCCAGTAGTATAGACGGTAACTATGGCTACACCTTC. V gene TRBV19 combines with J gene TRBJ1-2; no firm D call. The CDR3 has 13 residues. CDR1 LNHDA and CDR2 SQIVND come from the germline V gene (reference sequence). The V end lost 0 bases, the J end lost 1 base, and 3 bases lay between the germline ends.

This clone was observed a handful of times. The chain links TRBV2 to TRBJ1-6, with D hard to call. Germline V CDR1 and CDR2: SNHLY, FYNNEI. The CDR3 has 15 residues. Trimming shortened V by 7 bases and J by 6 bases, and 16 bases separated the two germline ends. The CDR3 DNA is TGTGCCAGCACCCCCGTGGCACAATCTAATTCACCCCTCCACTTT. This encodes CASTPVAQSNSPLHF.

The chain carries TRBV10-1 and TRBJ2-4; TRBD2 matches at 8 bases. CDR1 and CDR2 from the germline V gene are WNHNN and SYGVQD (reference sequence). J gave up 2 bases and V 2 bases, and 17 bases lay outside the gene matches. The CDR3 consists of 20 residues. The CDR3 loop reads CASSERSAGENTRSKNIQYF. CDR3 bases: TGCGCCAGCAGTGAGAGGTCAGCGGGGGAAAATACGAGGTCCAAAAACATTCAGTACTTC.

The rearrangement uses TRBV9 and TRBJ1-6, with a possible D match to TRBD1 (5 bases). V lost 4 bases to trimming and J lost 3 bases, with 17 bases between them. The V gene's germline CDR1 is SGDLS and CDR2 YYNGEE. The CDR3 sequence is 17 residues long. CDR3 bases: TGTGCCAGCAGCTCCCCGCGGGGGGGGAACTATAATTCACCCCTCCACTTT. Translation gives CASSSPRGGNYNSPLHF.

The chain recombines TRBV7-6 with TRBJ1-3; D is ambiguous. This CDR3 has 14 amino acids. Trimming pared 8 bases from V and 0 bases from J, leaving 11 bases between. Germline V gene data show CDR1 as SGHVS and CDR2 as FNYEAQ. The chain's CDR3 is CASRLGSSGNTIYF. The CDR3 nucleotides read TGTGCCAGCCGTCTAGGTAGCTCTGGAAACACCATATATTTT.

This clone turned up a few times. This rearrangement joins TRBV7-2 to TRBJ2-2; no firm D call. The CDR3 loop spans 14 amino acids. The ends were cut back, 4 bases at V and 4 bases at J, with 10 bases in the middle. CDR1 SGHTA and CDR2 FQGNSA come from the germline V gene. CDR3 protein: CASSSLLATGELFF. The CDR3 region has the DNA TGTGCCAGCAGCTCCCTATTAGCCACCGGGGAGCTGTTTTTT.

V is TRBV7-2 and J is TRBJ1-1; D is perhaps TRBD1 (5 bases). The germline V gene encodes CDR1 SGHTA and CDR2 FQGNSA. V dropped 5 bases and J dropped 3 bases, with 19 bases sitting between them. There are 16 residues in the CDR3. The CDR3 DNA is TGTGCCAGCAGCCCCCCTGCTTCCAGGGTTGACACTGAAGCTTTCTTT. Encoded protein: CASSPPASRVDTEAFF.

The rearrangement links TRBV28 to TRBJ2-5, with 7 nucleotides matching TRBD2. Germline CDR1 and CDR2: MDHEN and SYDVKM. The CDR3 contains 16 residues. V lost 6 bases to trimming and J lost 2 bases; unmatched junction nucleotides: 12. This CDR3 reads CASSNPKRGDQETQYF. The CDR3 region has the DNA TGTGCCAGCAGCAACCCTAAGCGGGGTGATCAAGAGACCCAGTACTTC.

This clone occurred a few times. The chain joins TRBV19 to TRBJ1-5; D perhaps matches TRBD1 (5 bases). The CDR3 contains 15 residues. The V and J ends lost 6 bases and 0 bases respectively, with 12 bases between them. Germline-derived CDR1 and CDR2 are LNHDA and SQIVND (reference sequence). As DNA, the CDR3 is TGTGCCAGTAGCCCTAGGGGCAATAGCAATCAGCCCCAGCATTTT. Amino acid sequence: CASSPRGNSNQPQHF.

The chain recombines TRBV20-1 with TRBJ2-7; D gene ambiguous. The CDR3 is 10 amino acids. Trimming took 3 bases from V and 7 from J, leaving 7 bases between them. Germline-derived CDR1 and CDR2 are DFQATT and SNEGSKA (reference sequence). CDR3 loop: CSASRREQYF. As DNA, the CDR3 is TGCAGTGCTAGCCGGCGGGAGCAGTACTTC.

The chain uses TRBV7-8 and TRBJ1-1; TRBD1 aligns across 7 bases. The V gene end was trimmed by 4 bases and the J gene end by 1 base; junction bases not matched to a gene: 3. The CDR3 contains 14 residues. CDR1 and CDR2 from the germline V gene are SGHVS and FQNEAQ. The CDR3 DNA follows: TGTGCCAGCAGCTCTCGGACAGGGAACACTGAAGCTTTCTTT. Encoded protein: CASSSRTGNTEAFF.

This sequence joins TRBV6-5 and TRBJ2-7; 8 bases align to TRBD2. The CDR3 loop spans 12 amino acids. Germline CDR1 MNHEY, CDR2 SVGAGI. V dropped 2 bases and J dropped 6; count of bases not matched to a gene: 0. In DNA, the CDR3 is TGTGCCAGCAGTTACCGGGGGGGCGAGCAGTACTTC. As protein: CASSYRGGEQYF.

This clone has a handful of counts. The rearrangement uses TRBV7-9 and TRBJ2-1, with 11 bases identical to TRBD2. J lost 7 bases, V lost 6 bases, and 11 bases had no gene match. CDR1 and CDR2 (germline): SEHNR, FQNEAQ (reference sequence). This CDR3 comprises 16 residues. The CDR3 coding sequence is TGTGCCAGCAGGAGAAGTAGCGGGGGGGCGCGGAATGAGCAGTTCTTC. Amino acids: CASRRSSGGARNEQFF.